A selection of T cell receptor beta chains follows, all from one sample in a study of blood T cell repertoires in COVID-19. Repertoires were generated with immunoSEQ multiplex PCR, while TCRdb's copy carries only in-frame clones and drops some. The sample has approximately 280,000 clones, around 85% seen once. The source material was PBMCs or T cells enriched from blood (not recorded which). These receptor sequences come from a woman between 45 and 65 years old who had recovered from COVID-19. Both conserved end residues are part of each CDR3. Fields, in order: D gene, clone size, V gene, J gene, CDR3 DNA, CDR3 protein. The D gene is left open where the match is weak. Only part of the rows carry a size: once, few, many, or a class if the clone is expanded.

D: NA
size: NA
V: TRBV15
J: TRBJ1-2
DNA: TGTGCCACCAGCCCGGGGGGAAGAGGCTACACCTTC
CDR3: CATSPGGRGYTF

D: NA
size: NA
V: TRBV9
J: TRBJ2-1
DNA: TGTGCCAGCACCGTCTCGACAGGCCTTAATGAGCAGTTCTTC
CDR3: CASTVSTGLNEQFF

D: NA
size: once
V: TRBV9
J: TRBJ2-2
DNA: TGTGCCAGCAGCTTTGACAGGTTGAGGGACACCGGGGAGCTGTTTTTT
CDR3: CASSFDRLRDTGELFF

D: NA
size: few
V: TRBV5-4
J: TRBJ1-5
DNA: TGTGCCAGCAGCTTGGGGGGAGGGACGAGCAATCAGCCCCAGCATTTT
CDR3: CASSLGGGTSNQPQHF

D: TRBD1
size: NA
V: TRBV6-5
J: TRBJ1-1
DNA: TGTGCCAGCAGCAGGGACAGGGACACTGAAGCTTTCTTT
CDR3: CASSRDRDTEAFF

D: NA
size: NA
V: TRBV4-3
J: TRBJ1-1
DNA: TGCGCCAGCAGCCAAGATTCCCCCCCAGTCACTGAAGCTTTCTTT
CDR3: CASSQDSPPVTEAFF

D: NA
size: NA
V: TRBV7-3
J: TRBJ1-1
DNA: TGTGCCAGCAGCCCGGGATTTGGGAATACTGAAGCTTTCTTT
CDR3: CASSPGFGNTEAFF

D: TRBD2
size: once
V: TRBV10-2
J: TRBJ2-7
DNA: TGCGCCGGGGGGACTAGCGCAAACGAGCAGTACTTC
CDR3: CAGGTSANEQYF

D: NA
size: few
V: TRBV3-1/TRBV3-2
J: TRBJ2-3
DNA: TGTGCCAGCAGCCGGGACTTTAGCGGAGCAGGTACGCAGTATTTT
CDR3: CASSRDFSGAGTQYF

D: NA
size: NA
V: TRBV6-5
J: TRBJ2-3
DNA: TGTGCCAGCGGCTCTAGGGGATCAGATACGCAGTATTTT
CDR3: CASGSRGSDTQYF

D: NA
size: NA
V: TRBV12-3/TRBV12-4
J: TRBJ1-1
DNA: TGTGCCAGCAGGCGACAGAGGAACACTGAAGCTTTCTTT
CDR3: CASRRQRNTEAFF

D: TRBD1
size: NA
V: TRBV29-1
J: TRBJ2-5
DNA: TGCAGCGCGGGACAGGGAGAGGAGACCCAGTACTTC
CDR3: CSAGQGEETQYF

D: NA
size: NA
V: TRBV24-1
J: TRBJ2-1
DNA: TGTGCCACCAGTGATGCTGACAGCTACAATGAGCAGTTCTTC
CDR3: CATSDADSYNEQFF

D: NA
size: NA
V: TRBV7-9
J: TRBJ2-3
DNA: TGTGCCAGCAGCTTACTCGCAGATACGCAGTATTTT
CDR3: CASSLLADTQYF

D: NA
size: NA
V: TRBV11-2
J: TRBJ1-5
DNA: TGTGCCAGCAGCCCGGGCGGGGGCAATCAGCCCCAGCATTTT
CDR3: CASSPGGGNQPQHF

D: NA
size: NA
V: TRBV7-2
J: TRBJ1-3
DNA: TGTGCCAGCAGCTTAGGACAGGTGGGAAACACCATATATTTT
CDR3: CASSLGQVGNTIYF

D: NA
size: NA
V: TRBV5-4
J: TRBJ2-7
DNA: TGTGCCAGCAGCTTGGTTGGTACGGGGTACGAGCAGTACTTC
CDR3: CASSLVGTGYEQYF

D: NA
size: NA
V: TRBV27
J: TRBJ2-3
DNA: TGTGCCAGCAGTCCGCCCCCAGGGGCCTTAAGCACAGATACGCAGTATTTT
CDR3: CASSPPPGALSTDTQYF

D: NA
size: few
V: TRBV30
J: TRBJ2-2
DNA: TGTGCCTGGACCGGGACTCCGAGGGACGGGGAGCTGTTTTTT
CDR3: CAWTGTPRDGELFF

D: TRBD1
size: many
V: TRBV4-1
J: TRBJ2-6
DNA: TGCGCCAGCAGCCAGGACAGGGGTGGGGCCAACGTCCTGACTTTC
CDR3: CASSQDRGGANVLTF

D: NA
size: few
V: TRBV27
J: TRBJ1-1
DNA: TGTGCCAGCATCGGACTTGGAACGAACACTGAAGCTTTCTTT
CDR3: CASIGLGTNTEAFF

D: NA
size: few
V: TRBV6-4
J: TRBJ1-5
DNA: TGTGCCAGCAGTGATCCGAGGAACGGCAATCAGCCCCAGCATTTT
CDR3: CASSDPRNGNQPQHF

D: NA
size: NA
V: TRBV24-1
J: TRBJ2-5
DNA: TGTGCCACCAGTGATTTGCCTAGCTCGATCGGAGAGACCCAGTACTTC
CDR3: CATSDLPSSIGETQYF

D: TRBD1
size: many
V: TRBV5-4
J: TRBJ1-6
DNA: TGTGCCAGCAGCCAATTAGGGACAGGGTGGAATTCACCCCTCCACTTT
CDR3: CASSQLGTGWNSPLHF

D: NA
size: NA
V: TRBV30
J: TRBJ1-1
DNA: TGTGCCTGGAGAAGACACCCGAACACTGAAGCTTTCTTT
CDR3: CAWRRHPNTEAFF

D: TRBD2
size: NA
V: TRBV4-3
J: TRBJ2-7
DNA: TGCGCCAGCAGCCAAGACGAAGCGGGAGGGCCGTATGGGGCCTACGAGCAGTACTTC
CDR3: CASSQDEAGGPYGAYEQYF